The 28 T cell receptor beta chains below all came from one sample that was sequenced in a study of shared clonotypes between healthy human individuals. Profiling relied on immunoSEQ multiplex PCR, and the TCRdb table lists in-frame clones only, not all of them. The sample lists approximately 1.9 million clones, around 93% occurring once. Naive CD8 cells lacked CD45RO, underwent positive selection for CCR7 and left out terminally differentiated effector memory CD45RA+ cells. Sequencing input: naive CD8+ T cells from PBMCs. Receptors were obtained from a man aged 18 to 30 in good health. Some clones in this sample may be carry-over from other donors' samples.

This chain joins TRBV9 and TRBJ2-1; a possible D gene is TRBD2 (6 bases). There are 16 residues in the CDR3. CDR1 is SGDLS and CDR2 is YYNGEE in the germline V gene. V lost 4 bases and J lost 8, with 22 bases in between. The CDR3 reads CASSQLWRAGYDEQFF. The CDR3 bases are TGTGCCAGCAGCCAGCTATGGAGAGCGGGTTACGATGAGCAGTTCTTC. The full variable domain, rest sourced from reference TRBV9 and TRBJ2-1, is DSGVTQTPKHLITATGQRVTLRCSPRSGDLSVYWYQQSLDQGLQFLIQYYNGEERAKGNILERFSAQQFPDLHSELNLSSLELGDSALYFCASSQLWRAGYDEQFFGPGTRLTVL.

CDR3 coding DNA: TGTGCCAGCAGCCAAGTAAAGACAGGGGGACGACTTACCAATGAAAAACTGTTTTTT. It encodes CASSQVKTGGRLTNEKLFF. The V call is TRBV4-2, the J call TRBJ1-4; 9 nucleotides align to TRBD1. This CDR3 has 19 residues. The trim removed 1 base at V and 5 bases at J, leaving 14 bases unmatched. Germline CDR1 reads LGHNA; CDR2 reads YNFKEQ.

The chain is built from TRBV2 and TRBJ2-7; D is tentatively TRBD1 or TRBD2 (5 bases each). Trimming removed 7 bases at V and 3 bases at J, with 19 bases between. This CDR3 has 15 amino acids. Germline CDR1 is SNHLY and CDR2 is FYNNEI. CDR3 in amino acids: CASTPSTDYNYEQYF. In DNA form, the CDR3 reads TGTGCCAGCACTCCCTCGACAGACTATAACTACGAGCAGTACTTC.

This chain links TRBV9 with TRBJ1-2; TRBD1 is a possible D gene (5 bases). Deletions cut 0 bases from V and 4 bases from J, with 16 bases between. This CDR3 region has 16 residues. CDR1 and CDR2 from the germline V gene are SGDLS and YYNGEE. CDR3 nucleotides: TGTGCCAGCAGCGTAGATGTGACGGGGGTGGGCTATGGCTACACCTTC. Translating gives CASSVDVTGVGYGYTF.

This clone was detected once. The chain carries TRBV4-3 and TRBJ1-1, with D uncertain. This CDR3 comprises 14 residues. The V end lost 0 bases, the J end lost 10 bases, and 15 bases lay between the germline ends. Looked up from germline, CDR1 is LGHNA and CDR2 is YSLEER. In DNA form, the CDR3 reads TGCGCCAGCAGCCAAGATGAGGGCCCTAGGAGAGCTTTCTTT. Translation: CASSQDEGPRRAFF.

The J gene is TRBJ1-4, the V gene TRBV15, with unresolved D. The CDR3 runs 21 residues. Looked up from germline, CDR1 is LNHNV and CDR2 is YYDKDF (reference sequence). The V and J ends lost 2 bases and 1 base respectively, with 26 bases between them. The DNA for the CDR3 is TGTGCCACCAGCAGAAGGCACGGACGGGTAGAAAGATTAGGAACTAATGAAAAACTGTTTTTT. This sequence encodes CATSRRHGRVERLGTNEKLFF.

The V and J genes are TRBV5-1 and TRBJ2-2; 8 bases match TRBD1. Looked up from germline, CDR1 is SGHRS and CDR2 is YFSETQ. V lost 0 bases to trimming and J lost 2 bases; unmatched junction nucleotides: 6. This CDR3 has 17 amino acids. The CDR3 sequence is CASSLGTGIYNTGELFF. The CDR3 bases are TGCGCCAGCAGCTTGGGGACAGGGATTTATAACACCGGGGAGCTGTTTTTT.

Only one count was recorded for this clone. This rearrangement joins TRBV10-2 to TRBJ2-1, with TRBD2 as a possible D gene (6 bases). V dropped 0 bases and J dropped 5 bases, with 14 bases sitting between them. The CDR3 is 16 residues long. CDR1 is WSHSY, CDR2 SAAADI, per germline. DNA for the CDR3: TGCGCCAGCAGTGAGTCAACTAGTGGGAGGAACAATGAGCAGTTCTTC. Translating it yields CASSESTSGRNNEQFF.

This chain joins TRBV4-1 and TRBJ1-5; TRBD1 matches at 7 bases. The CDR3 runs 16 residues. Germline CDR1 MGHRA, CDR2 YSYEKL. The trim removed 4 bases at V and 4 bases at J, leaving 10 bases unmatched. This CDR3 is CASSPRQGRRNQPQHF. The CDR3 DNA follows: TGCGCCAGCAGCCCACGACAGGGAAGGCGGAATCAGCCCCAGCATTTT.

CDR3 coding DNA: TGTGCCAGCAGCTCCCGGGACAGGACGACTAGCGGGGCTCCGTTTGAGCAGTTCTTC. This codes for CASSSRDRTTSGAPFEQFF. This chain links TRBV7-3 with TRBJ2-1; 11 bases fit TRBD2. V lost 4 bases and J lost 9; bases outside the gene matches: 20. This CDR3 comprises 19 residues. Germline loops: CDR1 SGHTA, CDR2 FQGTGA.

The V and J genes are TRBV9 and TRBJ2-5; 7 positions match TRBD2. The CDR3 is 16 amino acids. V dropped 7 bases and J dropped 4; count of bases not matched to a gene: 16. In germline, CDR1 is SGDLS, CDR2 YYNGEE. The CDR3, as DNA: TGTGCCAGCGCGGGGCGGGAGCCCCCGGCGGGAGAGACCCAGTACTTC. This translates into CASAGREPPAGETQYF. Drawing the rest from reference TRBV9 and TRBJ2-5, the complete variable domain is DSGVTQTPKHLITATGQRVTLRCSPRSGDLSVYWYQQSLDQGLQFLIQYYNGEERAKGNILERFSAQQFPDLHSELNLSSLELGDSALYFCASAGREPPAGETQYFGPGTRLLVL.

The chain has TRBV27 and TRBJ2-7; D is undetermined. V dropped 2 bases and J dropped 3 bases, with 8 bases sitting between them. From germline, CDR1 is MNHEY and CDR2 SMNVEV (reference sequence). This CDR3 region has 13 residues. The CDR3 protein is CASSLQASYEQYF. DNA for the CDR3: TGTGCCAGCAGTTTACAGGCCAGCTACGAGCAGTACTTC.

The gene calls are TRBV5-6 and TRBJ1-2; 7 bases fit TRBD1. CDR1 is SGHDT, CDR2 YYEEEE, per germline. V shed 3 bases and J 1 base; nucleotides not matched to a gene: 3. CDR3 length: 14 residues. CDR3 nucleotides: TGTGCCAGCAGCTCGGGACAGATTAACTATGGCTACACCTTC. Translated, it gives CASSSGQINYGYTF.

This chain joins TRBV14 and TRBJ2-7, with D hard to call. The CDR3 has 15 amino acids. The germline V gene has CDR1 SGHDN and CDR2 FVKESK. The germline V and J ends were trimmed by 1 base and 0 bases, with 10 bases remaining between them. CDR3 nucleotides: TGTGCCAGCAGCCAAGCGACCCCGTACTCCTACGAGCAGTACTTC. Translated: CASSQATPYSYEQYF.

The chain links TRBV9 to TRBJ1-2, with 9 nucleotides matching TRBD1. CDR1 and CDR2 from the germline V gene are SGDLS and YYNGEE. J was trimmed by 9 bases and V by 1 base; bases with no gene match: 10. The CDR3 is 15 residues long. CDR3 in DNA: TGTGCCAGCAGCGTACTCCGGGACAGGGCCCATAGCTACACCTTC. It encodes CASSVLRDRAHSYTF.

V is TRBV7-6 and J is TRBJ2-7, with 8 bases matching TRBD2. CDR1 and CDR2 (germline): SGHVS, FNYEAQ. The CDR3 runs to 14 residues. V was clipped by 5 bases and J by 3 bases; unmatched bases: 6. The CDR3 spells CASSVSGTSYEQYF. The CDR3 DNA sequence: TGTGCCAGCAGCGTGTCCGGGACTAGCTACGAGCAGTACTTC. Looking up the rest from reference TRBV7-6 and TRBJ2-7 gives the full variable domain: GAGVSQSPRYKVTKRGQDVALRCDPISGHVSLYWYRQALGQGPEFLTYFNYEAQQDKSGLPNDRFSAERPEGSISTLTIQRTEQRDSAMYRCASSVSGTSYEQYFGPGTRLTVT.

The gene calls are TRBV28 and TRBJ2-7; D not resolved. Trimming removed 4 bases at V and 3 bases at J, with 10 bases between. Germline V lookup: CDR1 MDHEN, CDR2 SYDVKM. The CDR3 runs to 13 residues. This CDR3 reads CASSWQQDYEQYF. The DNA of the CDR3 is TGTGCCAGCAGTTGGCAGCAAGACTACGAGCAGTACTTC.

This chain links TRBV27 with TRBJ2-2, with D possibly matching TRBD1 (6 bases). The CDR3 totals 17 residues. From germline, CDR1 is MNHEY and CDR2 SMNVEV (reference sequence). V lost 3 bases, J lost 0 bases, and 14 bases lay in between. The CDR3 here is CASSFFRDTANTGELFF. CDR3 bases: TGTGCCAGCAGTTTCTTCCGGGACACCGCGAACACCGGGGAGCTGTTTTTT.

The rearrangement uses TRBV7-9 and TRBJ2-1, with D perhaps TRBD2 (6 bases). The CDR3 runs 12 residues. V lost 5 bases and J 15 bases, leaving 17 bases between the germline ends. Germline assignment: CDR1 SEHNR and CDR2 FQNEAQ (reference sequence). DNA for the CDR3: TGTGCCAGCAGCGAAGCCCGACTAGTTTCGTTCTTC. Protein product: CASSEARLVSFF.

Comment on this clone: Germline is not matched at one junction end, which may reflect a read error. The V gene is TRBV27, the J gene TRBJ2-7; D is unclear. This CDR3 is built from 16 residues. Germline V gene data show CDR1 as MNHEY and CDR2 as SMNVEV (reference sequence). In DNA form, the CDR3 reads TGTACCAGCAGTCCGTCCTCAGGCCGTAGGGCCTACGAGCAGTACTTC. It encodes CTSSPSSGRRAYEQYF.

This clone was detected once. The chain uses TRBV9 and TRBJ2-2; 8 bases fit TRBD2. Germline V CDR1 and CDR2: SGDLS, YYNGEE. The V and J ends lost 3 bases and 6 bases, in that order; junction bases with no gene match: 4. The CDR3 spans 14 residues. The CDR3 coding sequence is TGTGCCAGCAGCGCGGGAGGGGAGGCCGGGGAGCTGTTTTTT. This gives the protein CASSAGGEAGELFF. The variable domain in full, completed from reference TRBV9 and TRBJ2-2, reads DSGVTQTPKHLITATGQRVTLRCSPRSGDLSVYWYQQSLDQGLQFLIQYYNGEERAKGNILERFSAQQFPDLHSELNLSSLELGDSALYFCASSAGGEAGELFFGEGSRLTVL.

With regard to this clone: The same CDR3 is also encoded by other DNA sequences in this sample. The chain couples TRBV18 to TRBJ2-7; no definite D call. CDR1 and CDR2 (germline): KGHSH, LQKENI. The CDR3 consists of 13 residues. Trimming cost V 2 bases and J 1 base, with 6 bases left between them. The CDR3 sequence: CASSPGVSYEQYF. DNA for the CDR3: TGTGCCAGCTCACCAGGGGTGTCCTACGAGCAGTACTTC.

V is TRBV5-4 and J is TRBJ2-5, with D perhaps matching TRBD2 (5 bases). V shed 0 bases and J shed 4 bases, with 13 bases lying between them. Germline lookup yields CDR1 SGHNT and CDR2 YYREEE (reference sequence). This CDR3 contains 15 residues. CDR3 DNA: TGTGCCAGCAGCTTGGAGCGGAGAAAGGGAGAGACCCAGTACTTC. Its protein is CASSLERRKGETQYF.

The rearrangement uses TRBV27 and TRBJ2-1; 11 bases match TRBD2. The CDR3 is made up of 16 amino acids. CDR1 and CDR2 (germline): MNHEY, SMNVEV (reference sequence). Unmatched junction bases numbered 6, after V lost 4 bases and J lost 4 bases. This CDR3 is CASSSRTSGLYNEQFF. The CDR3 DNA follows: TGTGCCAGCAGTTCTAGGACTAGCGGGTTATACAATGAGCAGTTCTTC.

The J gene is TRBJ1-1, the V gene TRBV6-5; D may be TRBD1 (5 bases). The CDR3 runs to 14 residues. Deletions cut 8 bases from V and 1 base from J, with 14 bases between. Per germline, CDR1 MNHEY and CDR2 SVGAGI. Here the CDR3 DNA reads TGTGCCAGCTCCCTCCTAAGGGGGAACACTGAAGCTTTCTTT. This sequence encodes CASSLLRGNTEAFF.

This chain uses TRBV28 with TRBJ2-1, with 8 positions matching TRBD1. This CDR3 has 16 amino acids. V dropped 2 bases and J dropped 5; count of bases not matched to a gene: 8. The germline gives CDR1 MDHEN, CDR2 SYDVKM. CDR3 in DNA: TGTGCCAGCAGTTTAGGGTCGGGACAGGTTGACAATGAGCAGTTCTTC. This codes for CASSLGSGQVDNEQFF.

The gene calls are TRBV7-2 and TRBJ2-7; D unclear. The CDR3 loop spans 14 amino acids. The germline gives CDR1 SGHTA, CDR2 FQGNSA. V was shortened by 3 bases and J by 4 bases, with 13 bases between the two germline ends. CDR3 DNA: TGTGCCAGCAGCTTTTCTCCCCCAGCTTACGAGCAGTACTTC. Protein: CASSFSPPAYEQYF.

This rearrangement joins TRBV28 to TRBJ2-1; TRBD1 aligns across 8 bases. Germline-derived CDR1 and CDR2 are MDHEN and SYDVKM. CDR3 length: 16 amino acids. Trimming took 3 bases from V and 2 from J; bases not matched to a gene: 6. CDR3 sequence (DNA): TGTGCCAGCAGTTTGGAGACAGGGGCCACCTACAATGAGCAGTTCTTC. Protein sequence: CASSLETGATYNEQFF.